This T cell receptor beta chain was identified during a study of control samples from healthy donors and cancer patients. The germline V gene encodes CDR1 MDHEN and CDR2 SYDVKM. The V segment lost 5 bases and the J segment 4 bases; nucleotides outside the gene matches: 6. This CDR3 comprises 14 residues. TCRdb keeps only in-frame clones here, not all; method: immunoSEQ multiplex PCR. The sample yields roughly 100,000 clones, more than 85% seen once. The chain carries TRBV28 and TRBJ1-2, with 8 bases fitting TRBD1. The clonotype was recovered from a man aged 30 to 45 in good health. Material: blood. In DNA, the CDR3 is TGTGCCAGCAGTCTAGGACAGGGAAGCTATGGCTACACCTTC. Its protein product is CASSLGQGSYGYTF.